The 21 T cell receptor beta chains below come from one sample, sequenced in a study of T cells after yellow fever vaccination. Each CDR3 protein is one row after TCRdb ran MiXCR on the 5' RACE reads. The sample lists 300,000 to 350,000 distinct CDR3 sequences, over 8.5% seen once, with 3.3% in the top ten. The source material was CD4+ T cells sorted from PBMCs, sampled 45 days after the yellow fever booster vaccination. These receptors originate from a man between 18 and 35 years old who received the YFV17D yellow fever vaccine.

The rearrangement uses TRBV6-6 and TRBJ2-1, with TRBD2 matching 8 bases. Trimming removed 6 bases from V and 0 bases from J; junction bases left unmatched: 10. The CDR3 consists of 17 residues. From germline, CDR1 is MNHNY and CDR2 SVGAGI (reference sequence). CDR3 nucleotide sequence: TGTGCCAGCAGCCCCCGACTAGCGTATAGCTCCTACAATGAGCAGTTCTTC. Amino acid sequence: CASSPRLAYSSYNEQFF.

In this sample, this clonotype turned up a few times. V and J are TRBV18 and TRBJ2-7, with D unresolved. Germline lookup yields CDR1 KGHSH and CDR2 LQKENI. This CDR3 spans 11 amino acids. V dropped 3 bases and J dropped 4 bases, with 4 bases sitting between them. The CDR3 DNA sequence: TGTGCCAGCTCACCTACTTACGAGCAGTACGTC. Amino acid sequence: CASSPTYEQYV.

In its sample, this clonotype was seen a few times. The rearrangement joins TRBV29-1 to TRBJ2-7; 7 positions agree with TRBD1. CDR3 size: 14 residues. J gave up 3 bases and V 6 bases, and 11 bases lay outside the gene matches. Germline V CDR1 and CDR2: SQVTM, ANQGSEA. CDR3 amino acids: CSVRFQGDGYEQYF. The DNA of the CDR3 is TGCAGCGTACGATTCCAGGGGGACGGCTACGAGCAGTACTTC.

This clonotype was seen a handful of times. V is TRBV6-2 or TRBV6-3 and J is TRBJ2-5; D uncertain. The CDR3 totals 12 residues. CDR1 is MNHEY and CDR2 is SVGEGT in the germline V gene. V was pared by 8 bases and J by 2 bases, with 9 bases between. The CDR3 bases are TGTGCCAGCGGTCATAATCAAGAGACCCAGTACTTC. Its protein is CASGHNQETQYF.

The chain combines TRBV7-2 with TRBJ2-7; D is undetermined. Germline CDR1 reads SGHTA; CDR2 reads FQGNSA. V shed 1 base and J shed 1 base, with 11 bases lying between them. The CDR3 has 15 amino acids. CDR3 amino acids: CASSLVPGRSYEQYV. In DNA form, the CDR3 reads TGTGCCAGCAGCTTAGTCCCAGGACGTTCCTACGAGCAGTACGTC.

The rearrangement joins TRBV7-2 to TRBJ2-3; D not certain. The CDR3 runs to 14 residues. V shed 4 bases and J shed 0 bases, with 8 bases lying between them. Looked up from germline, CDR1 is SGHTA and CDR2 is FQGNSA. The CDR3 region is CASSSLISTDTQYF. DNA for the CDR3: TGTGCCAGCAGCTCGTTGATAAGCACAGATACGCAGTATTTT. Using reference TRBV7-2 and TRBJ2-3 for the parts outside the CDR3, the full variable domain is GAGVSQSPSNKVTEKGKDVELRCDPISGHTALYWYRQSLGQGLEFLIYFQGNSAPDKSGLPSDRFSAERTGGSVSTLTIQRTQQEDSAVYLCASSSLISTDTQYFGPGTRLTVL.

CDR3: CASSLQGTYSYEQYF. In DNA, the CDR3 is TGTGCCAGCAGCTTACAGGGGACCTACTCCTACGAGCAGTACTTC. This chain joins TRBV5-6 and TRBJ2-7, with TRBD1 identical over 7 bases. The germline V gene encodes CDR1 SGHDT and CDR2 YYEEEE. V lost 2 bases to trimming and J lost 0 bases; unmatched junction nucleotides: 5. The CDR3 runs 15 residues.

DNA of the CDR3: TGTGCCAGCAGCCCGAGGGCGGGGGGCCGAGATACGCAGTATTTT. It encodes CASSPRAGGRDTQYF. This chain uses TRBV7-2 with TRBJ2-3, with TRBD2 identical over 8 bases. The germline CDR1 and CDR2 sequences are SGHTA and FQGNSA. CDR3 size: 15 residues. V trimming: 5 bases; J trimming: 5 bases; junction bases outside the gene matches: 9.

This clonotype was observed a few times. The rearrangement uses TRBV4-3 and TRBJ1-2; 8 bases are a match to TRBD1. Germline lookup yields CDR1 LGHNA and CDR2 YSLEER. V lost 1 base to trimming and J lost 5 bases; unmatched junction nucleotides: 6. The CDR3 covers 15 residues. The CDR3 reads CASSQGGQEKYGYTF. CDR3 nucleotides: TGCGCCAGCAGCCAAGGGGGACAGGAAAAATATGGCTACACCTTC.

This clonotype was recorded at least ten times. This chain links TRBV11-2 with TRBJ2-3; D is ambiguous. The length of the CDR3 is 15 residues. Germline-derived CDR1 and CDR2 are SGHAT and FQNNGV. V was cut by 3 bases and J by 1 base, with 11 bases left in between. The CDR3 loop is CASSFPLRGTDTQYF. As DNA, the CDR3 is TGTGCCAGCAGCTTCCCTCTTCGTGGCACAGATACGCAGTATTTT. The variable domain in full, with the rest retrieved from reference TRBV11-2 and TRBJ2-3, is EAGVAQSPRYKIIEKRQSVAFWCNPISGHATLYWYQQILGQGPKLLIQFQNNGVVDDSQLPKDRFSAERLKGVDSTLKIQPAKLEDSAVYLCASSFPLRGTDTQYFGPGTRLTVL.

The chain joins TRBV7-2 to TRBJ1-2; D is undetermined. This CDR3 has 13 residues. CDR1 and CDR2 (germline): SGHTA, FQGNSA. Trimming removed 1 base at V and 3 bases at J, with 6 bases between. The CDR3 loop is CASSLGRYYGYTF. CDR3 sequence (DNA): TGTGCCAGCAGCTTAGGCAGATACTATGGCTACACCTTC.

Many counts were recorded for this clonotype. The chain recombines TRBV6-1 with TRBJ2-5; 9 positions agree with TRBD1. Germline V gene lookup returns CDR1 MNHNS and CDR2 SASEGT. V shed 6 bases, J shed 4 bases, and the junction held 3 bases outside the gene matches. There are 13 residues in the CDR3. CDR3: CASSRQGVETQYF. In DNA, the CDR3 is TGTGCCAGCAGCCGACAGGGGGTAGAGACCCAGTACTTC.

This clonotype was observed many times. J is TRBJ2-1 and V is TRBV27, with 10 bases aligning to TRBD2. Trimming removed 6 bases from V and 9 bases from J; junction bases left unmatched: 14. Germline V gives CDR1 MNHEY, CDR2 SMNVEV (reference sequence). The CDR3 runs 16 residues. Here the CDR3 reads CASRRRPSGGSFEQFF. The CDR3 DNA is TGTGCCAGCAGACGACGACCTAGCGGGGGATCGTTTGAGCAGTTCTTC.

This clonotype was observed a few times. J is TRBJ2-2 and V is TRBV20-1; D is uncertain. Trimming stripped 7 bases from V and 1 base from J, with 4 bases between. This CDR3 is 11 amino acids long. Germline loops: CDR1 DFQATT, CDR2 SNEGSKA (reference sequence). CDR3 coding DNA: TGCAGTGTCTGGAACACCGGGGAGCTGTTTTTT. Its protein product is CSVWNTGELFF.

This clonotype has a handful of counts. The CDR3 region is CSATLATGYEQYF. As DNA, the CDR3 is TGCAGTGCTACTCTTGCGACGGGGTACGAGCAGTACTTC. The rearrangement uses TRBV20-1 and TRBJ2-7; weak D call: TRBD2 (5 bases). Germline lookup yields CDR1 DFQATT and CDR2 SNEGSKA (reference sequence). V lost 4 bases and J lost 4, with 14 bases in between. This CDR3 has 13 amino acids.

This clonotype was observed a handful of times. As DNA, the CDR3 is TGTGCCATCGGGTGGAAAGGGACCCAGTACTTC. Its translation: CAIGWKGTQYF. The chain couples TRBV10-3 to TRBJ2-5; D not resolved. V gave up 8 bases and J gave up 7 bases, with 11 bases separating them. Germline V gives CDR1 ENHRY, CDR2 SYGVKD. This CDR3 contains 11 residues.

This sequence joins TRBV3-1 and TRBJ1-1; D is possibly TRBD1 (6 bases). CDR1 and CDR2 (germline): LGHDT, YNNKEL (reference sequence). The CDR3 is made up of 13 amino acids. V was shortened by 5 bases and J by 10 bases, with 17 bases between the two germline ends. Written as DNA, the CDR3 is TGTGCCAGCAGCGAATTCCTTTGGGGGCGAGCTTTCTTT. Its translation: CASSEFLWGRAFF. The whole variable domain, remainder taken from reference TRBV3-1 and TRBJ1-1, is DTAVSQTPKYLVTQMGNDKSIKCEQNLGHDTMYWYKQDSKKFLKIMFSYNNKELIINETVPNRFSPKSPDKAHLNLHINSLELGDSAVYFCASSEFLWGRAFFGQGTRLTVV.

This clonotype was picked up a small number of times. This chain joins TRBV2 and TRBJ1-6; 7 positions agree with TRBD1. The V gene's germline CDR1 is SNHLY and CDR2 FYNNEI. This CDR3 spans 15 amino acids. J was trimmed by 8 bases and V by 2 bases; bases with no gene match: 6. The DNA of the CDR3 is TGTGCCAGCAGTGAATTAGGGGGCAGGGATTCACCCCTCCACTTT. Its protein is CASSELGGRDSPLHF. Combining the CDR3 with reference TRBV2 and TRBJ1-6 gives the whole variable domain EPEVTQTPSHQVTQMGQEVILRCVPISNHLYFYWYRQILGQKVEFLVSFYNNEISEKSEIFDDQFSVERPDGSNFTLKIRSTKLEDSAMYFCASSELGGRDSPLHFGNGTRLTVT.

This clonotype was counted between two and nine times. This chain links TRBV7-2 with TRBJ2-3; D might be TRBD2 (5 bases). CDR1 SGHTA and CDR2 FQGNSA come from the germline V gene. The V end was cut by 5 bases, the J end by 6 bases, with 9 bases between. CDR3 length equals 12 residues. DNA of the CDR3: TGTGCCAGCAGCCGGCGGAGGGATACGCAGTATTTT. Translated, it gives CASSRRRDTQYF. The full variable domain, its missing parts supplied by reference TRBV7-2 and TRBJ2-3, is GAGVSQSPSNKVTEKGKDVELRCDPISGHTALYWYRQSLGQGLEFLIYFQGNSAPDKSGLPSDRFSAERTGGSVSTLTIQRTQQEDSAVYLCASSRRRDTQYFGPGTRLTVL.

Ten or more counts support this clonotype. CDR3: CASSQDPSGAYEQYV. CDR3 coding DNA: TGTGCCAGCAGCCAAGATCCGTCAGGGGCCTACGAGCAGTACGTC. V is TRBV4-2 and J is TRBJ2-7; TRBD1 is a possible D gene (6 bases). V was shortened by 0 bases and J by 2 bases, with 11 bases between the two germline ends. The V gene's germline CDR1 is LGHNA and CDR2 YNFKEQ. The CDR3 runs 15 residues.

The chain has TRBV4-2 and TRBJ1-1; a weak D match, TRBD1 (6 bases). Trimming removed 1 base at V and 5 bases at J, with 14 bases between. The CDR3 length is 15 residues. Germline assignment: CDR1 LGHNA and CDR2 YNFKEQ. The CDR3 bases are TGTGCCAGCAGCCAAGGACAGGCACGAGATACTGAAGCTTTCTTT. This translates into CASSQGQARDTEAFF.